These 11 T cell receptor beta chains originate from one sample sequenced in a study of T cells in Graves' hyperthyroidism and ophthalmopathy. RNA transcripts gave rise to amplified TCR beta CDR3 regions. A first-round RT-PCR of the TCR CDR3 used the HTBI primer set. TCRdb recomputed calls from the multiplex PCR reads with MiXCR, one row per CDR3 protein. This sample has about 510,000 distinct CDR3 sequences; around 50% occur once, and the top ten carry about two fifths. Sample: peripheral blood or thyroid tissue (not recorded which). Receptor source: an adult woman with Graves' disease, either hyperthyroidism or ophthalmopathy (not recorded which).

V and J are TRBV2 and TRBJ1-5; D is unclear. The germline V gene has CDR1 SNHLY and CDR2 FYNNEI. V was trimmed by 4 bases and J by 7 bases, leaving 11 bases between them. The CDR3 sequence is 13 residues long. Written as DNA, the CDR3 is TGTGCCAGCAGTGGGAGGGTCGGGCAGCCCCAGCATTTT. The encoded protein is CASSGRVGQPQHF.

This clonotype has at least ten counts. The chain couples TRBV2 to TRBJ1-5, with D uncertain. Germline V gives CDR1 SNHLY, CDR2 FYNNEI. Deletions cut 3 bases from V and 4 bases from J, with 10 bases between. CDR3 size: 14 residues. The chain's CDR3 is CASSDHTGNQPQHF. CDR3 bases: TGTGCCAGCAGTGATCATACGGGTAATCAGCCCCAGCATTTT.

This clonotype appeared many times. The chain uses TRBV2 and TRBJ2-7; perhaps TRBD2 as D (6 bases). Germline V gives CDR1 SNHLY, CDR2 FYNNEI. V was cut by 2 bases and J by 9 bases, with 17 bases left in between. The CDR3 has 14 amino acids. CDR3 nucleotide sequence: TGTGCCAGCAGTGAAACGGGAGCCCTCCTCGGGCAGTACTTC. Translated, it gives CASSETGALLGQYF.

This sequence joins TRBV4-1 and TRBJ2-7; 9 bases match TRBD1. The CDR3 is made up of 14 amino acids. The junction had 8 bases not matched to a gene; V was cut back by 8 bases and J by 3 bases. Germline loops: CDR1 MGHRA, CDR2 YSYEKL. The CDR3 DNA sequence: TGCGCCAGCCGTTCACCGGGACAGGGCTACGAGCAGTACTTC. It encodes CASRSPGQGYEQYF.

This clonotype was seen only once. The chain uses TRBV29-1 and TRBJ1-1; weak D call: TRBD1 (5 bases). The CDR3 spans 12 residues. The V gene lost 8 bases and the J gene lost 4 bases, with 14 bases spanning the gap. Germline-derived CDR1 and CDR2 are SQVTM and ANQGSEA. CDR3 DNA: TGCAGCCTAGGGACGGTGAGCACTGAAGCTTTCTTT. Translation gives CSLGTVSTEAFF.

There are a few counts of this clonotype. This chain joins TRBV18 and TRBJ1-2; possibly TRBD1 for D (6 bases). The CDR3 is made up of 14 amino acids. The V end was cut by 1 base, the J end by 4 bases, with 10 bases between. Germline CDR1 is KGHSH and CDR2 is LQKENI. Written as DNA, the CDR3 is TGTGCCAGCTCACCACGGACAGCGACCTATGGCTACACCTTC. Translation: CASSPRTATYGYTF.

With respect to this clonotype: A junction end diverges from the germline sequence, so it may reflect a read error. The chain employs TRBV25-1 and TRBJ1-6; no firm D call. The CDR3 spans 13 residues. Per the germline V gene, CDR1 is MGHDK and CDR2 is SYGVNS. The CDR3 here is CTSSVDRNSPLHF. The DNA of the CDR3 is TGTACCAGCAGTGTTGACCGTAATTCACCCCTCCACTTT.

This sequence joins TRBV10-3 and TRBJ2-7, with TRBD1 identical over 10 bases. V shed 6 bases and J 7 bases; nucleotides not matched to a gene: 9. CDR3 size: 14 residues. Looked up from germline, CDR1 is ENHRY and CDR2 is SYGVKD. Here the CDR3 reads CAIRPGTGEFEQYF. CDR3 nucleotides: TGTGCCATCAGACCCGGGACAGGGGAGTTTGAGCAGTACTTC.

This clonotype was counted once. The chain recombines TRBV2 with TRBJ2-5, with 8 bases fitting TRBD1. Germline lookup yields CDR1 SNHLY and CDR2 FYNNEI. The trim removed 4 bases at V and 9 bases at J, leaving 19 bases unmatched. The CDR3 runs to 17 residues. The CDR3 reads CASSGQIRTGSNQPQYF. CDR3 DNA: TGTGCCAGCAGTGGGCAAATACGGACAGGGAGCAATCAGCCCCAGTACTTC.

This chain connects TRBV7-2 to TRBJ1-2; D is undetermined. The germline V gene has CDR1 SGHTA and CDR2 FQGNSA. The CDR3 is 14 amino acids. V lost 5 bases to trimming and J lost 7 bases, with 17 bases between them. The CDR3 here is CASSQVRANRGYTF. As DNA, the CDR3 is TGTGCCAGCAGCCAAGTTCGCGCAAATCGTGGCTACACCTTC.

In its sample, this clonotype was seen once. This could be a read error, since a much larger clone is one nucleotide away. This chain uses TRBV7-9 with TRBJ2-2; D is possibly TRBD2 (6 bases). There are 15 residues in the CDR3. Germline CDR1 and CDR2: SEHNR and FQNEAQ (reference sequence). This chain's CDR3 is CASSLRLGNTGGLFF. The CDR3 DNA reads as TGTGCCAGCAGCTTGCGGTTGGGGAACACCGGGGGGCTGTTTTTT.